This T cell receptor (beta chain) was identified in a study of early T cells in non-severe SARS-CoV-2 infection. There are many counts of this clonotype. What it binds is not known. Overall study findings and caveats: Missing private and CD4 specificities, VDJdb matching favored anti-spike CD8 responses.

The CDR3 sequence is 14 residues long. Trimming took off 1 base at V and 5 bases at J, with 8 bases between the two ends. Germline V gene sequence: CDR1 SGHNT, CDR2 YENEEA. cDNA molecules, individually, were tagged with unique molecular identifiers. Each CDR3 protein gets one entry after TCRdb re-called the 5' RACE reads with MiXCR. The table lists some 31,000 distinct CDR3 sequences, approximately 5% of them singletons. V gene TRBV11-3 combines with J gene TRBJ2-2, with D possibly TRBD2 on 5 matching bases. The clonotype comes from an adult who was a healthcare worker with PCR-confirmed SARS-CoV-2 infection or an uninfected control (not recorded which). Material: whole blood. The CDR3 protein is CASSLAGRTGELFF. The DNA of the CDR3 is TGTGCCAGCAGCTTAGCGGGGAGAACCGGGGAGCTGTTTTTT. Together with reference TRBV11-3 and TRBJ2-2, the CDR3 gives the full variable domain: EAGVVQSPRYKIIEKKQPVAFWCNPISGHNTLYWYLQNLGQGPELLIRYENEEAVDDSQLPKDRFSAERLKGVDSTLKIQPAELGDSAVYLCASSLAGRTGELFFGEGSRLTVL.